The 8 T cell receptor beta chains in this list originate from one sample, sequenced in a study of CD8 T cells in ankylosing spondylitis. MiXCR was run by TCRdb on the 5' RACE reads, yielding one entry per CDR3 protein. The top ten clones hold 8% to 9.5% of a sample with 300,000 to 350,000 distinct CDR3 sequences, 9.5% to 13% of them seen once. Sequencing was carried out using blood, either unsorted or a sorted T cell fraction (not recorded which). These receptors originate from a female donor with ankylosing spondylitis or in good health (not recorded which).

The chain combines TRBV14 with TRBJ2-7; a weak D match, TRBD1 (6 bases). Trimming removed 2 bases from V and 1 base from J, with 9 bases in between. CDR1 is SGHDN, CDR2 FVKESK, per germline. This CDR3 is built from 14 residues. The CDR3 DNA reads TGTGCCAGCAGCCAAACGGACAGTTCCTACGAGCAGTACTTC. Its translation: CASSQTDSSYEQYF.

The V call is TRBV18, the J call TRBJ2-7; tentative D call: TRBD2 (6 bases). Looked up from germline, CDR1 is KGHSH and CDR2 is LQKENI. The length of the CDR3 is 17 residues. V was cut by 2 bases and J by 7 bases, with 24 bases left in between. The CDR3 loop reads CASSPYNLGGTRGEQYF. In DNA form, the CDR3 reads TGTGCCAGCTCACCATATAATTTAGGAGGGACTCGGGGGGAGCAGTACTTC.

V is TRBV12-3 or TRBV12-4 and J is TRBJ1-1; D is uncertain. The CDR3 totals 14 residues. With 3 bases removed from V and 3 bases from J, the gap between germline ends came to 11 bases. CDR3 nucleotides: TGTGCCAGCAGTTTGTGGGAGCCGGACACTGAAGCTTTCTTT. It codes for CASSLWEPDTEAFF.

Of note for this clonotype: Just one base apart from a much larger clone, this may be a read error. The chain has TRBV20-1 and TRBJ1-4; 8 positions match TRBD1. Per germline, CDR1 DFQATT and CDR2 SNEGSKA (reference sequence). The length of the CDR3 is 15 residues. CDR3 sequence: CCARDFQGANEKLFF. In nucleotides, the CDR3 is TGCTGTGCTAGAGATTTTCAGGGGGCGAACGAAAAACTGTTTTTT.

The chain couples TRBV30 to TRBJ1-1; weak D call: TRBD1 (5 bases). The CDR3 is 14 residues long. Trimming left V 0 bases short and J 7 bases short, with 15 bases between. Germline CDR1 reads GTSNPN; CDR2 reads SVGIG (reference sequence). CDR3 region: CAWSVGGVLIEAFF. The DNA for the CDR3 is TGTGCCTGGAGTGTGGGGGGGGTACTAATTGAAGCTTTCTTT.

Points on this clonotype: Relative to the germline gene, one junction end is altered; a read error may explain this. This rearrangement joins TRBV6-2 or TRBV6-3 to TRBJ2-4, with 7 positions matching TRBD2. CDR3 length: 15 amino acids. Germline loops: CDR1 MNHEY, CDR2 SVGEGT. The CDR3 spells CASSPGTGGGNIRYF. The CDR3 bases are TGTGCCAGCAGTCCCGGGACGGGAGGTGGAAACATTCGGTACTTC.

The table lists this clonotype with many counts. The chain links TRBV5-1 to TRBJ2-5; 9 bases line up with TRBD1. There are 14 residues in the CDR3. Germline trimming cut 2 bases from V and 6 bases from J; bases unmatched to any gene: 5. Germline CDR1 reads SGHRS; CDR2 reads YFSETQ. CDR3: CASSFEGQGKTQYF. The CDR3 DNA reads TGCGCCAGCAGCTTCGAGGGACAGGGCAAGACCCAGTACTTC. Full variable domain (missing parts from reference TRBV5-1 and TRBJ2-5): KAGVTQTPRYLIKTRGQQVTLSCSPISGHRSVSWYQQTPGQGLQFLFEYFSETQRNKGNFPGRFSGRQFSNSRSEMNVSTLELGDSALYLCASSFEGQGKTQYFGPGTRLLVL.

This clonotype was found many times. The rearrangement uses TRBV5-1 and TRBJ1-1; 9 positions agree with TRBD1. V lost 4 bases, J lost 1 base, and 2 bases stayed unmatched. The CDR3 is made up of 14 amino acids. CDR1 SGHRS and CDR2 YFSETQ come from the germline V gene. In DNA, the CDR3 is TGCGCCAGCAGCCGACAGGGGGGGAACACTGAAGCTTTCTTT. This codes for CASSRQGGNTEAFF.